This TCR beta chain was captured by sequencing in a study of blood T cell repertoires in COVID-19. Background on the study: Nucleic acid was either cDNA or gDNA, and it came from T cells, B-cell-depleted T cells, or PBMCs.

This clone is a singleton in its sample. Produced via immunoSEQ multiplex PCR; TCRdb's table is partial and in-frame only. This table has 120,000 to 150,000 clones, around 82% appearing once. Trimming shortened V by 4 bases and J by 3 bases, and 10 bases separated the two germline ends. The germline V gene has CDR1 LNHDA and CDR2 SQIVND (reference sequence). The CDR3 totals 14 residues. The sequence derives from a man aged 45-60 years in a cohort exposed to, infected with or recovered from COVID-19 (not recorded which). The sample consisted of PBMCs or T cells enriched from blood (not recorded which). V and J are TRBV19 and TRBJ1-5, with D uncertain. The CDR3: CASSSMGTNQPQHF. Here the CDR3 DNA reads TGTGCCAGTAGTAGCATGGGCACCAATCAGCCCCAGCATTTT.